The clone carrying this T cell receptor beta chain appeared many times. Antigen unknown. PCR was performed a second time for roughly 7 to 11 cycles using a sample-barcoded 5' primer and a J-beta primer mix. TCRdb independently ran MiXCR on the 5' RACE reads; one entry per CDR3 protein. Of some 1.7 million distinct CDR3 sequences in the sample, roughly 28% were seen once. This CDR3 contains 14 residues. Germline CDR1 reads SGHRS; CDR2 reads YFSETQ. J was trimmed by 10 bases and V by 7 bases; bases with no gene match: 8. This specimen belongs to a study of blood T cells in healthy people across ages. Notes on the study in general: More naive CD4+ cells and higher diversity marked long-lived donors relative to aged donors.

The sequence was collected from a woman in her 30s in good health. The source material was blood. V usage is TRBV5-1 and J usage is TRBJ2-1, with 13 bases aligning to TRBD2. The CDR3 DNA follows: TGCGCCAGCCACCCTGGACTAGCGGGGGTCGAGCAGTTCTTC. This translates into CASHPGLAGVEQFF.